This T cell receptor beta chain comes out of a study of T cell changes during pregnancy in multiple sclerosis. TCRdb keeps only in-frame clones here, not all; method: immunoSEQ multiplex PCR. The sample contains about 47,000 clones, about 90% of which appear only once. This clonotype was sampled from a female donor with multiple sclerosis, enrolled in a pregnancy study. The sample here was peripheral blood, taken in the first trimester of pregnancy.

CDR3 in DNA: TGCGCCAGCGAACAGGTCCCACACCTCTACGAGCAGTACTTC. This translates into CASEQVPHLYEQYF. The chain recombines TRBV10-1 with TRBJ2-7, with D perhaps matching TRBD1 (5 bases). The CDR3 totals 14 residues. V lost 8 bases and J 3 bases, leaving 17 bases between the germline ends. Germline values: CDR1 WNHNN, CDR2 SYGVQD (reference sequence).